One and the same sample provided the 28 T cell receptor beta chains below, sequenced in a study of CD8 T cells in ankylosing spondylitis. TCRdb ran MiXCR on the 5' RACE reads and lists one entry per CDR3 protein. The data hold fewer than 450,000 distinct CDR3 sequences, with 17% observed a single time. Regarding the study as a whole: A motif of fewer than ten highly homologous TCR beta variants was seen as apparently characteristic of ankylosing spondylitis blood.

These receptors' targets are unknown. Sequencing was done on a sample of blood, either unsorted or a sorted T cell fraction (not recorded which). The receptors were gathered from a male donor with ankylosing spondylitis.

Comments on this clonotype: The CDR3 carries no conserved terminal phenylalanine or tryptophan, so it likely arises from a read error. The chain is built from TRBV7-9 and TRBJ1-2, with 7 bases lining up with TRBD1. Germline trimming cut 5 bases from V and 4 bases from J; bases unmatched to any gene: 13. In germline, CDR1 is SEHNR, CDR2 FQNEAQ (reference sequence). The CDR3 is 16 residues long. CDR3: CASSPSGGQILYGYTS. The CDR3 DNA reads TGTGCCAGCAGCCCCTCGGGGGGACAGATTCTCTATGGCTACACCTCC.

For the CDR3, the DNA is TGTGCCAGCAGTTTGTATGACCCAGGGCAAGATGGCTACACCTTC. Encoded protein: CASSLYDPGQDGYTF. This rearrangement joins TRBV28 to TRBJ1-2; weak D call: TRBD1 (5 bases). The CDR3 is made up of 15 amino acids. Germline CDR1 reads MDHEN; CDR2 reads SYDVKM. Trimming shortened V by 3 bases and J by 6 bases, and 17 bases separated the two germline ends.

This clonotype was found a few times. This chain links TRBV29-1 with TRBJ2-7; 9 nucleotides agree with TRBD2. The V gene end was trimmed by 4 bases and the J gene end by 1 base; junction bases not matched to a gene: 2. There are 13 residues in the CDR3. CDR1 is SQVTM, CDR2 ANQGSEA, per germline. CDR3 bases: TGCAGCGTTGCTAGCGGGGCTTCCTACGAGCAGTACTTC. The encoded protein is CSVASGASYEQYF.

The gene calls are TRBV7-9 and TRBJ2-1; D is uncertain. This CDR3 has 14 residues. Germline V gives CDR1 SEHNR, CDR2 FQNEAQ (reference sequence). The ends were cut back, 1 base at V and 5 bases at J, with 9 bases in the middle. The CDR3 region has the DNA TGTGCCAGCAGCTTAGGGGCTGGCAACAATGAGCAGTTCTTC. It translates to CASSLGAGNNEQFF.

The chain recombines TRBV5-1 with TRBJ1-1; TRBD1 agrees at 11 bases. The V and J ends lost 1 base and 5 bases, in that order; junction bases with no gene match: 13. The germline gives CDR1 SGHRS, CDR2 YFSETQ. There are 18 residues in the CDR3. In nucleotides, the CDR3 is TGCGCCAGCAGCTTGCCCCGGACAGGGGGCGCAGGGGGGACTGAAGCTTTCTTT. Residues: CASSLPRTGGAGGTEAFF.

Only a few counts were recorded for this clonotype. The V call is TRBV28, the J call TRBJ1-1; D is ambiguous. The CDR3 extends over 11 amino acids. V dropped 2 bases and J dropped 10 bases, with 8 bases sitting between them. Germline CDR1 reads MDHEN; CDR2 reads SYDVKM. The CDR3 DNA follows: TGTGCCAGCAGTTTACCCGGAGGAGCTTTCTTT. It is translated as CASSLPGGAFF. Complete variable domain (other parts from reference TRBV28 and TRBJ1-1): DVKVTQSSRYLVKRTGEKVFLECVQDMDHENMFWYRQDPGLGLRLIYFSYDVKMKEKGDIPEGYSVSREKKERFSLILESASTNQTSMYLCASSLPGGAFFGQGTRLTVV.

The genes are TRBV5-1 and TRBJ1-3; weak D call: TRBD1 (6 bases). Trimming pared 4 bases from V and 0 bases from J, leaving 17 bases between. Looked up from germline, CDR1 is SGHRS and CDR2 is YFSETQ. The CDR3 has 17 residues. The CDR3, as DNA: TGCGCCAGCAGCCCACTGGACAGACGAATCTCTGGAAACACCATATATTTT. Translated: CASSPLDRRISGNTIYF.

V gene TRBV6-1 combines with J gene TRBJ2-5; weak D call: TRBD1 (5 bases). CDR1 and CDR2 from the germline V gene are MNHNS and SASEGT. The V gene lost 2 bases and the J gene lost 7 bases, with 14 bases spanning the gap. The CDR3 contains 14 residues. The CDR3 reads CASSERAGMVTQYF. The CDR3 DNA reads as TGTGCCAGCAGTGAACGGGCAGGGATGGTGACCCAGTACTTC.

The J gene is TRBJ1-4, the V gene TRBV7-9; D call uncertain. The CDR3 contains 14 residues. Germline CDR1 is SEHNR and CDR2 is FQNEAQ (reference sequence). Trimming left V 2 bases short and J 5 bases short, with 9 bases between. The CDR3 loop is CASSLRSGNEKLFF. CDR3 sequence (DNA): TGTGCCAGCAGCTTACGGTCGGGGAATGAAAAACTGTTTTTT.

This clonotype has a handful of counts. The chain uses TRBV18 and TRBJ2-5, with TRBD2 matching 13 bases. The germline V gene has CDR1 KGHSH and CDR2 LQKENI. The CDR3 totals 15 residues. The V and J ends lost 5 bases and 5 bases, in that order; junction bases with no gene match: 5. The CDR3 DNA reads TGTGCCAGCTCAACCGGGACTAGCGGGGCTGAGACCCAGTACTTC. Translation gives CASSTGTSGAETQYF.

The chain carries TRBV5-8 and TRBJ2-3, with a possible D match to TRBD2 (6 bases). The V end was cut by 0 bases, the J end by 1 base, with 15 bases between. This CDR3 has 17 amino acids. Germline CDR1 and CDR2: SGHTS and YDEGEE. In nucleotides, the CDR3 is TGTGCCAGCAGCTTGGGGTTAGCGGCAATAGGCACAGATACGCAGTATTTT. This sequence encodes CASSLGLAAIGTDTQYF.

The chain uses TRBV4-2 and TRBJ2-5; 12 bases are shared with TRBD2. The V and J ends lost 4 bases and 3 bases, in that order; junction bases with no gene match: 6. Germline V gene data show CDR1 as LGHNA and CDR2 as YNFKEQ. The CDR3 runs 16 residues. The DNA for the CDR3 is TGTGCCAGCAGCCCTGGACTAGCGGGAAGGGAAGAGACCCAGTACTTC. This encodes CASSPGLAGREETQYF.

This clonotype was picked up many times. The V call is TRBV12-3 or TRBV12-4, the J call TRBJ1-5; 8 positions agree with TRBD1. Trimming cost V 5 bases and J 8 bases; bases outside gene matches: 5. This CDR3 comprises 13 residues. The chain's CDR3 is CASSPQGGKPQHF. For the CDR3, the DNA is TGTGCCAGCAGTCCACAGGGGGGGAAGCCCCAGCATTTT.

This clonotype was seen a handful of times. This chain connects TRBV20-1 to TRBJ2-2, with a weak D call TRBD2 (6 bases). Germline-derived CDR1 and CDR2 are DFQATT and SNEGSKA (reference sequence). The CDR3 covers 14 residues. Trimming stripped 3 bases from V and 1 base from J, with 9 bases between. CDR3 in amino acids: CSARTSLNTGELFF. In DNA form, the CDR3 reads TGCAGTGCTAGGACTAGTTTGAACACCGGGGAGCTGTTTTTT.

There are a few counts of this clonotype. The rearrangement joins TRBV12-3 or TRBV12-4 to TRBJ1-2; 9 nucleotides agree with TRBD1. The CDR3 has 15 amino acids. V was pared by 6 bases and J by 7 bases, with 12 bases of the junction left unmatched. CDR3 sequence: CASRRTGEGLSGYTF. CDR3 sequence (DNA): TGTGCCAGCAGACGGACAGGGGAGGGCCTTTCTGGCTACACCTTC.

The chain links TRBV11-2 to TRBJ2-3; D remains ambiguous. V was pared by 3 bases and J by 1 base, with 14 bases between. Germline V gene lookup returns CDR1 SGHAT and CDR2 FQNNGV. CDR3 length: 16 residues. The CDR3: CASSFPGKARTDTQYF. CDR3 sequence (DNA): TGTGCCAGCAGCTTCCCTGGTAAGGCCCGCACAGATACGCAGTATTTT. Full variable domain (rest looked up from reference TRBV11-2 and TRBJ2-3): EAGVAQSPRYKIIEKRQSVAFWCNPISGHATLYWYQQILGQGPKLLIQFQNNGVVDDSQLPKDRFSAERLKGVDSTLKIQPAKLEDSAVYLCASSFPGKARTDTQYFGPGTRLTVL.

The J gene is TRBJ1-2, the V gene TRBV20-1, with no clear D. The germline gives CDR1 DFQATT, CDR2 SNEGSKA (reference sequence). V was cut by 2 bases and J by 4 bases, with 8 bases left in between. The CDR3 is 12 residues long. The CDR3 coding sequence is TGCAGTGCTAGATCCCCTCGCTATGGCTACACCTTC. This sequence encodes CSARSPRYGYTF.

This clonotype was counted at least ten times. The CDR3 region has the DNA TGTGCCAGCAGTCCCCGAAGTCCAACTAGCGGCGCACCTAATACGCAGTATTTT. It specifies CASSPRSPTSGAPNTQYF. The chain employs TRBV6-1 and TRBJ2-3; 8 nucleotides agree with TRBD2. The germline CDR1 and CDR2 sequences are MNHNS and SASEGT. V shed 5 bases, J shed 7 bases, and the junction held 20 bases outside the gene matches. This CDR3 is built from 18 residues.

V is TRBV20-1 and J is TRBJ2-3, with a tentative D call TRBD1 (6 bases). The V gene's germline CDR1 is DFQATT and CDR2 SNEGSKA (reference sequence). V was cut by 1 base and J by 1 base, with 9 bases left in between. The CDR3 spans 14 residues. Here the CDR3 DNA reads TGCAGTGCTAGAGGCAGGGGACGCACAGATACGCAGTATTTT. This gives the protein CSARGRGRTDTQYF.

The CDR3 region has the DNA TGCAGTGCGAGCCCGCGGGATGGGACCCAGTACTTC. This sequence encodes CSASPRDGTQYF. V usage is TRBV20-1 and J usage is TRBJ2-5, with D perhaps matching TRBD2 (6 bases). CDR3 length: 12 residues. V lost 6 bases and J 7 bases, leaving 15 bases between the germline ends. Germline CDR1 DFQATT, CDR2 SNEGSKA (reference sequence).

This chain joins TRBV18 and TRBJ1-1; 10 bases line up with TRBD1. The CDR3 has 15 residues. CDR1 is KGHSH, CDR2 LQKENI, per germline. V gave up 2 bases and J gave up 11 bases; unmatched junction bases: 11. CDR3 region: CASSPVGTGEGVAFF. CDR3 coding DNA: TGTGCCAGCTCACCAGTTGGGACAGGGGAAGGGGTGGCTTTCTTT.

The V call is TRBV5-1, the J call TRBJ2-7, with 9 nucleotides matching TRBD1. The CDR3 runs to 14 residues. Germline loops: CDR1 SGHRS, CDR2 YFSETQ. V was pared by 4 bases and J by 3 bases, with 5 bases of the junction left unmatched. CDR3 residues: CASSEQGAFYEQYF. For the CDR3, the DNA is TGCGCCAGCAGCGAACAGGGGGCCTTCTACGAGCAGTACTTC.

The chain links TRBV20-1 to TRBJ1-4, with D possibly being TRBD1 (5 bases). This CDR3 region has 16 residues. Germline V gene data show CDR1 as DFQATT and CDR2 as SNEGSKA (reference sequence). The germline V and J ends were trimmed by 3 bases and 5 bases, with 19 bases remaining between them. CDR3 DNA sequence: TGCAGTGCTAGGTATTCGCAGGGCTACTTAAATGAAAAACTGTTTTTT. Protein product: CSARYSQGYLNEKLFF.

This clonotype was counted a few times. CDR3 nucleotide sequence: TGTGCCAGCAACAAGGGAGTCGGGGAGCTGTTTTTT. It translates to CASNKGVGELFF. V and J are TRBV12-3 or TRBV12-4 and TRBJ2-2; possibly TRBD2 for D (5 bases). CDR3 length equals 12 residues. V gave up 7 bases and J gave up 7 bases, with 10 bases separating them.

The chain has TRBV7-9 and TRBJ1-5; tentative D call: TRBD1 (5 bases). There are 14 residues in the CDR3. Germline CDR1 is SEHNR and CDR2 is FQNEAQ (reference sequence). With 5 bases removed from V and 7 bases from J, the gap between germline ends came to 15 bases. CDR3 coding DNA: TGTGCCAGCAGCCGGGGATCGGGGGAGCAGCCCCAGCATTTT. Its protein product is CASSRGSGEQPQHF.

Only a few counts were recorded for this clonotype. The chain joins TRBV9 to TRBJ2-1; no firm D call. CDR3 length: 15 residues. Germline CDR1 and CDR2: SGDLS and YYNGEE. V was shortened by 0 bases and J by 0 bases, with 7 bases between the two germline ends. The CDR3 sequence is CASSVVGDSYNEQFF. The CDR3 DNA reads TGTGCCAGCAGCGTAGTGGGTGACTCCTACAATGAGCAGTTCTTC. Using reference TRBV9 and TRBJ2-1 for the parts outside the CDR3, the full variable domain is DSGVTQTPKHLITATGQRVTLRCSPRSGDLSVYWYQQSLDQGLQFLIQYYNGEERAKGNILERFSAQQFPDLHSELNLSSLELGDSALYFCASSVVGDSYNEQFFGPGTRLTVL.

This clonotype was detected only a few times. The chain is built from TRBV6-1 and TRBJ2-7; perhaps D is TRBD1 or TRBD2 (5 bases each). CDR3 length: 14 amino acids. Germline V gene lookup returns CDR1 MNHNS and CDR2 SASEGT. V was shortened by 6 bases and J by 0 bases, with 12 bases between the two germline ends. The CDR3 region is CASSPEGSSYEQYF. As DNA, the CDR3 is TGTGCCAGCAGCCCCGAGGGGAGCTCCTACGAGCAGTACTTC.

This rearrangement joins TRBV20-1 to TRBJ2-2, with 9 positions matching TRBD1. Germline values: CDR1 DFQATT, CDR2 SNEGSKA (reference sequence). V lost 5 bases and J lost 7; bases outside the gene matches: 5. The CDR3 length is 13 residues. CDR3 residues: CSAEGQGRGELFF. In DNA form, the CDR3 reads TGCAGTGCTGAGGGACAGGGTCGCGGGGAGCTGTTTTTT.